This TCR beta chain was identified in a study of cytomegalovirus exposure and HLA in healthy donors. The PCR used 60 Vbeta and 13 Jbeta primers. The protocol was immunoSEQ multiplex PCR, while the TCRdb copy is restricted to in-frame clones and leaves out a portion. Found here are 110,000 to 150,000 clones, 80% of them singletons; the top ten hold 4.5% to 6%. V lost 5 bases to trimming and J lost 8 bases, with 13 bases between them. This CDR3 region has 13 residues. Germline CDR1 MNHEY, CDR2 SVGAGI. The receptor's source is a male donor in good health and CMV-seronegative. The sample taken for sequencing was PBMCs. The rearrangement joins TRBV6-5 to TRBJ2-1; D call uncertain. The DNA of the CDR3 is TGTGCCAGCAGTCCCCAAATTGAGCATGAGCAGTTCTTC. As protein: CASSPQIEHEQFF.